Shown below are 28 T cell receptor beta chains from a single sample sequenced in a study of blood T cell repertoires in COVID-19. Generated by immunoSEQ multiplex PCR, the TCRdb table keeps only in-frame clones and is missing some. The sample consists of about 58,000 clones, roughly 77% of them appearing once. The sample comprised peripheral blood. Every receptor here comes from a man between 60 and 75 years old with COVID-19, enrolled during active disease.

This clone was recorded once. The chain's CDR3 is CASSLYTGGPYEQYF. DNA for the CDR3: TGTGCCAGCAGCTTGTATACGGGAGGCCCCTACGAGCAGTACTTC. The chain employs TRBV5-8 and TRBJ2-7; 7 positions agree with TRBD2. V was pared by 1 base and J by 2 bases, with 6 bases of the junction left unmatched. CDR3 length: 15 amino acids. Germline V gives CDR1 SGHTS, CDR2 YDEGEE.

The rearrangement joins TRBV7-8 to TRBJ2-7, with 8 bases lining up with TRBD1. V shed 1 base and J 3 bases; nucleotides not matched to a gene: 5. CDR3 size: 15 residues. Germline CDR1 reads SGHVS; CDR2 reads FQNEAQ. The CDR3 region has the DNA TGTGCCAGCAGCTTAGGCCAGGGGGCGGGCTACGAGCAGTACTTC. Translating it yields CASSLGQGAGYEQYF.

V is TRBV6-1 and J is TRBJ2-5; no firm D call. The V and J ends lost 1 base and 7 bases respectively, with 16 bases between them. CDR1 and CDR2 from the germline V gene are MNHNS and SASEGT. This CDR3 region has 15 residues. The CDR3 DNA sequence: TGTGCCAGCAGTGAAGGAACAGCAGCCCTGGTGACCCAGTACTTC. Translation: CASSEGTAALVTQYF.

This clone turned up a few times. The chain employs TRBV4-1 and TRBJ2-1; no definite D call. This CDR3 is built from 15 residues. CDR1 and CDR2 (germline): MGHRA, YSYEKL. Trimming pared 2 bases from V and 6 bases from J, leaving 14 bases between. CDR3: CASSQLGVRVNEQFF. Here the CDR3 DNA reads TGCGCCAGCAGCCAATTGGGCGTCCGAGTCAATGAGCAGTTCTTC.

The CDR3 protein is CATSDKQGGNEQFF. DNA for the CDR3: TGTGCCACCAGTGATAAACAAGGGGGCAATGAGCAGTTCTTC. The gene calls are TRBV24-1 and TRBJ2-1, with D perhaps matching TRBD1 (6 bases). In germline, CDR1 is KGHDR, CDR2 SFDVKD. V lost 3 bases, J lost 6 bases, and 11 bases lay in between. This CDR3 has 14 residues.

The gene calls are TRBV5-4 and TRBJ2-5, with 15 bases lining up with TRBD2. The CDR3 length is 15 residues. The trim removed 4 bases at V and 4 bases at J, leaving 2 bases unmatched. The germline V gene encodes CDR1 SGHNT and CDR2 YYREEE (reference sequence). CDR3 sequence (DNA): TGTGCCAGCAGCCCGGGACTAGCGGGAGGAGAGACCCAGTACTTC. Translating gives CASSPGLAGGETQYF.

In its sample, this clone was seen a few times. The V call is TRBV2, the J call TRBJ2-3; the match to TRBD2 covers 8 bases. This CDR3 comprises 18 residues. The junction had 17 bases not matched to a gene; V was cut back by 7 bases and J by 2 bases. Germline V gives CDR1 SNHLY, CDR2 FYNNEI. CDR3 protein: CASKGRGGAGSNTDTQYF. The DNA of the CDR3 is TGTGCCAGCAAAGGACGGGGGGGAGCGGGATCCAACACAGATACGCAGTATTTT.

The V call is TRBV6-4, the J call TRBJ2-1, with D maybe TRBD1 (5 bases). This CDR3 contains 14 residues. Germline CDR1 reads MRHNA; CDR2 reads SNTAGT. V shed 3 bases and J shed 5 bases, with 11 bases lying between them. CDR3 amino acids: CASSDGAPHNEQFF. Here the CDR3 DNA reads TGTGCCAGCAGTGATGGGGCCCCCCACAATGAGCAGTTCTTC.

This clone was detected only a few times. V gene TRBV3-1 (or the pseudogene TRBV3-2) combines with J gene TRBJ2-2, with 13 bases lining up with TRBD2. The CDR3 contains 16 residues. CDR1 is LGHDT and CDR2 is YNNKEL in the germline V gene (reference sequence). V lost 4 bases, J lost 7 bases, and 6 bases stayed unmatched. The CDR3 DNA reads as TGTGCCAGCAGCCTACGGACTAGCGGGAGTAACGGGGAGCTGTTTTTT. Protein sequence: CASSLRTSGSNGELFF.

This chain links TRBV5-1 with TRBJ2-7; maybe TRBD1 (6 bases). CDR3 length: 13 residues. Looked up from germline, CDR1 is SGHRS and CDR2 is YFSETQ. Deletions cut 4 bases from V and 4 bases from J, with 12 bases between. Here the CDR3 reads CASSLDRGYEQYF. CDR3 sequence (DNA): TGCGCCAGCAGCCTGGACAGAGGGTACGAGCAGTACTTC.

This clone occurred once. This chain links TRBV30 with TRBJ2-3; TRBD2 matches 7 bases. Germline lookup yields CDR1 GTSNPN and CDR2 SVGIG (reference sequence). The V segment lost 8 bases and the J segment 1 base; nucleotides outside the gene matches: 12. CDR3 length: 15 amino acids. The CDR3 nucleotides are TGTGCCGGCGACGGGGCTAGCGGCCGCACAGATACGCAGTATTTT. It is translated as CAGDGASGRTDTQYF.

The V and J genes are TRBV5-5 and TRBJ1-1, with TRBD1 as a possible D gene (5 bases). The CDR3 runs to 15 residues. CDR1 is SGHKS, CDR2 YYEKEE, per germline (reference sequence). V shed 0 bases and J shed 0 bases, with 9 bases lying between them. CDR3 in amino acids: CASSLGGGVNTEAFF. The CDR3 DNA follows: TGTGCCAGCAGCTTGGGGGGCGGGGTGAACACTGAAGCTTTCTTT.

The V gene is TRBV4-2, the J gene TRBJ2-1; 9 bases map to TRBD1. The V gene's germline CDR1 is LGHNA and CDR2 YNFKEQ. V dropped 3 bases and J dropped 7; count of bases not matched to a gene: 7. This CDR3 contains 15 residues. CDR3 region: CASSQPGQGRNEQFF. CDR3 bases: TGTGCCAGCAGCCAGCCGGGACAGGGTAGGAATGAGCAGTTCTTC.

CDR3: CASSTSQGSTGELFF. CDR3 in DNA: TGTGCCAGCAGCACCTCACAGGGGAGCACCGGGGAGCTGTTTTTT. The chain uses TRBV7-3 and TRBJ2-2, with TRBD1 identical over 7 bases. CDR1 and CDR2 (germline): SGHTA, FQGTGA. The CDR3 is 15 residues long. Unmatched junction bases numbered 7, after V lost 5 bases and J lost 4 bases.

This clone was observed a few times. The CDR3: CASTRPGGSYNEQFF. Written as DNA, the CDR3 is TGTGCCAGCACTCGCCCGGGGGGCTCCTACAATGAGCAGTTCTTC. This chain joins TRBV6-5 and TRBJ2-1, with 7 bases aligning to TRBD2. CDR1 and CDR2 from the germline V gene are MNHEY and SVGAGI. Unmatched junction bases numbered 6, after V lost 7 bases and J lost 0 bases. The CDR3 is 15 amino acids.

The V call is TRBV5-6, the J call TRBJ2-1; 9 nucleotides align to TRBD1. V shed 4 bases, J shed 9 bases, and the junction held 11 bases outside the gene matches. Germline CDR1 reads SGHDT; CDR2 reads YYEEEE. The CDR3 contains 15 residues. The CDR3: CASSKRDRAASEQFF. The DNA of the CDR3 is TGTGCCAGCAGCAAACGGGACAGGGCAGCTAGTGAGCAGTTCTTC.

The genes are TRBV7-9 and TRBJ2-3, with TRBD1 matching 9 bases. Germline V gives CDR1 SEHNR, CDR2 FQNEAQ (reference sequence). This CDR3 contains 14 residues. The J segment lost 0 bases and the V segment lost 5 bases, leaving 0 bases of the junction unmatched. The CDR3 bases are TGTGCCAGCAGCGGGACAGGGAGCACAGATACGCAGTATTTT. It specifies CASSGTGSTDTQYF.

The V call is TRBV11-2, the J call TRBJ2-3; TRBD2 matches 12 bases. Germline V gene data show CDR1 as SGHAT and CDR2 as FQNNGV. V gave up 7 bases and J gave up 4 bases; unmatched junction bases: 6. The CDR3 is made up of 15 amino acids. The CDR3 DNA reads as TGTGCCAGCAACCAACTAGCGGGAGGCCCAGATACGCAGTATTTT. Its protein is CASNQLAGGPDTQYF. The variable domain in full, with the rest retrieved from reference TRBV11-2 and TRBJ2-3, is EAGVAQSPRYKIIEKRQSVAFWCNPISGHATLYWYQQILGQGPKLLIQFQNNGVVDDSQLPKDRFSAERLKGVDSTLKIQPAKLEDSAVYLCASNQLAGGPDTQYFGPGTRLTVL.

This rearrangement joins TRBV14 to TRBJ1-1; 7 bases line up with TRBD1. The V gene's germline CDR1 is SGHDN and CDR2 FVKESK. V was clipped by 3 bases and J by 11 bases; unmatched bases: 6. This CDR3 contains 12 residues. For the CDR3, the DNA is TGTGCCAGCAGCCAGACAGGGAAAAATGCTTTCTTT. Translating it yields CASSQTGKNAFF.

The gene calls are TRBV11-2 and TRBJ1-1, with 10 bases identical to TRBD1. The CDR3 contains 15 residues. V dropped 5 bases and J dropped 7; count of bases not matched to a gene: 10. The germline gives CDR1 SGHAT, CDR2 FQNNGV. CDR3: CASSVGQGSRLEAFF. The CDR3 DNA is TGTGCCAGCAGCGTGGGACAGGGGAGCCGTCTTGAAGCTTTCTTT.

The chain employs TRBV3-1 (or the pseudogene TRBV3-2) and TRBJ1-6; 11 bases line up with TRBD1. V gave up 5 bases and J gave up 7 bases; unmatched junction bases: 4. The CDR3 is 15 residues long. Germline CDR1 and CDR2: LGHDT and YNNKEL (reference sequence). The CDR3 is CASSVGQGANSPLHF. CDR3 bases: TGTGCCAGCAGCGTCGGACAGGGGGCGAATTCACCCCTCCACTTT.

This chain uses TRBV5-8 with TRBJ2-7; D is unclear. V was cut by 1 base and J by 2 bases, with 7 bases left in between. CDR3 length equals 13 residues. Germline CDR1 reads SGHTS; CDR2 reads YDEGEE. CDR3 sequence (DNA): TGTGCCAGCAGCTTGTCTCCTACCTACGAGCAGTACTTC. Its translation is CASSLSPTYEQYF.

The chain couples TRBV5-1 to TRBJ2-3; possible D gene TRBD1, 7 bases. Germline V gives CDR1 SGHRS, CDR2 YFSETQ. Trimming took off 3 bases at V and 4 bases at J, with 12 bases between the two ends. The CDR3 has 14 residues. The CDR3 is CASSWRDSADTQYF. CDR3 bases: TGCGCCAGCAGCTGGAGGGACAGCGCAGATACGCAGTATTTT.

By proportion, this clone is medium-sized. This chain joins TRBV4-3 and TRBJ1-2; D is undetermined. The CDR3 runs 16 residues. Germline CDR1 LGHNA, CDR2 YSLEER. Trimming left V 0 bases short and J 4 bases short, with 15 bases between. CDR3 DNA: TGCGCCAGCAGCCAAGAGTTCGGAGGGTATAGCTATGGCTACACCTTC. It yields the protein CASSQEFGGYSYGYTF.

The chain uses TRBV7-2 and TRBJ1-4; a weak D match, TRBD1 (5 bases). Per the germline V gene, CDR1 is SGHTA and CDR2 is FQGNSA. Trimming pared 3 bases from V and 8 bases from J, leaving 16 bases between. The CDR3 totals 15 residues. Written as DNA, the CDR3 is TGTGCCAGCAGCTTTGGAGGGGTCAGAGGCGAAAAACTGTTTTTT. Translating it yields CASSFGGVRGEKLFF.

The chain recombines TRBV12-3 or TRBV12-4 with TRBJ2-1, with D unclear. V lost 6 bases to trimming and J lost 4 bases, with 10 bases between them. The CDR3 is made up of 13 amino acids. The CDR3 DNA is TGTGCCAGCAGCTATGTCGTATACAATGAGCAGTTCTTC. Its translation: CASSYVVYNEQFF.

This chain uses TRBV5-6 with TRBJ2-7; 10 positions match TRBD1. V shed 6 bases, J shed 5 bases, and the junction held 11 bases outside the gene matches. This CDR3 has 15 residues. Germline V gene data show CDR1 as SGHDT and CDR2 as YYEEEE. CDR3 bases: TGTGCCAGCACCATGGGACAGGGGAAGGGTCACGAGCAGTACTTC. Translation gives CASTMGQGKGHEQYF.

J is TRBJ1-4 and V is TRBV20-1; D unresolved. Per germline, CDR1 DFQATT and CDR2 SNEGSKA (reference sequence). The CDR3 has 11 amino acids. Trimming pared 5 bases from V and 8 bases from J, leaving 9 bases between. The CDR3 nucleotides are TGCAGTGCTCCCTCCCAGGAAAAACTGTTTTTT. Its protein is CSAPSQEKLFF.